Each of the 27 T cell receptor beta chains below was sequenced from the same sample in a study of blood T cell repertoires in COVID-19. Produced via immunoSEQ multiplex PCR; TCRdb's table is partial and in-frame only. The sample includes fewer than 85,000 clones, less than 95% of them seen just once. Sequenced input: peripheral blood. Receptor source: a woman aged 45-65 years in a cohort sampled during active COVID-19.

This clone was recorded once. The chain joins TRBV7-9 to TRBJ1-4; 8 bases fit TRBD1. V lost 3 bases and J lost 8; bases outside the gene matches: 11. The CDR3 is 16 residues long. Germline V gene data show CDR1 as SEHNR and CDR2 as FQNEAQ (reference sequence). In DNA form, the CDR3 reads TGTGCCAGCAGCTTCCCCACAGGGGGAATGGGGGAAAAACTGTTTTTT. This translates into CASSFPTGGMGEKLFF. Looking up the rest from reference TRBV7-9 and TRBJ1-4 gives the full variable domain: DTGVSQNPRHKITKRGQNVTFRCDPISEHNRLYWYRQTLGQGPEFLTYFQNEAQLEKSRLLSDRFSAERPKGSFSTLEIQRTEQGDSAMYLCASSFPTGGMGEKLFFGSGTQLSVL.

This clone was seen only a few times. J is TRBJ2-7 and V is TRBV10-3; TRBD2 agrees at 8 bases. The trim removed 0 bases at V and 5 bases at J, leaving 6 bases unmatched. The length of the CDR3 is 15 residues. From germline, CDR1 is ENHRY and CDR2 SYGVKD. DNA of the CDR3: TGTGCCATCAGTGAGTCGACACTAGCGGTTAACGAGCAGTACTTC. It specifies CAISESTLAVNEQYF.

The gene calls are TRBV7-3 and TRBJ2-3; 7 nucleotides line up with TRBD1. The CDR3 is 15 residues long. Germline V gene lookup returns CDR1 SGHTA and CDR2 FQGTGA. The junction had 4 bases not matched to a gene; V was cut back by 2 bases and J by 2 bases. In DNA form, the CDR3 reads TGTGCCAGCAGCTTAGGGGGACAGTTCACAGATACGCAGTATTTT. Translation: CASSLGGQFTDTQYF.

The chain links TRBV7-3 to TRBJ2-3, with 11 nucleotides matching TRBD2. The germline V gene encodes CDR1 SGHTA and CDR2 FQGTGA. The V and J ends lost 4 bases and 3 bases, in that order; junction bases with no gene match: 3. The CDR3 sequence is 15 residues long. The CDR3 is CASSSTSGETDTQYF. CDR3 nucleotides: TGTGCCAGCAGCTCGACTAGCGGGGAAACAGATACGCAGTATTTT.

The chain links TRBV28 to TRBJ1-5, with D perhaps TRBD1 (6 bases). The V end was cut by 3 bases, the J end by 2 bases, with 14 bases between. Germline assignment: CDR1 MDHEN and CDR2 SYDVKM. There are 16 residues in the CDR3. CDR3 bases: TGTGCCAGCAGTTTTAGCCGCAGGGGAGGCAATCAGCCCCAGCATTTT. It is translated as CASSFSRRGGNQPQHF.

The chain uses TRBV28 and TRBJ1-2, with 8 nucleotides matching TRBD1. This CDR3 comprises 14 residues. V shed 8 bases and J 8 bases; nucleotides not matched to a gene: 13. Germline-derived CDR1 and CDR2 are MDHEN and SYDVKM. CDR3 in amino acids: CASGWRQGASGYTF. In nucleotides, the CDR3 is TGTGCCAGCGGGTGGCGGCAGGGGGCCAGCGGCTACACCTTC.

This chain uses TRBV6-1 with TRBJ2-6; D is ambiguous. From germline, CDR1 is MNHNS and CDR2 SASEGT. The length of the CDR3 is 16 residues. V was clipped by 2 bases and J by 4 bases, with 12 bases between them. CDR3 nucleotides: TGTGCCAGCAGTGAACATTGGGCCGACGGGGCCAACGTCCTGACTTTC. Its translation: CASSEHWADGANVLTF.

V is TRBV27 and J is TRBJ2-3; 7 positions match TRBD2. V shed 5 bases, J shed 5 bases, and the junction held 7 bases outside the gene matches. The CDR3 is made up of 14 amino acids. Germline CDR1 MNHEY, CDR2 SMNVEV (reference sequence). The chain's CDR3 is CASSLAGAEDTQYF. CDR3 DNA: TGTGCCAGCAGTCTCGCGGGAGCGGAAGATACGCAGTATTTT.

The gene calls are TRBV6-4 and TRBJ2-5; the match to TRBD2 covers 8 bases. V shed 5 bases, J shed 3 bases, and the junction held 14 bases outside the gene matches. The germline gives CDR1 MRHNA, CDR2 SNTAGT. The CDR3 contains 17 residues. CDR3 sequence reads: CASSSGRRTSSKETQYF. The DNA for the CDR3 is TGTGCCAGCAGTTCGGGACGGAGGACTAGCTCGAAAGAGACCCAGTACTTC.

This chain connects TRBV24-1 to TRBJ2-5; the match to TRBD1 covers 7 bases. Germline V lookup: CDR1 KGHDR, CDR2 SFDVKD. CDR3 length equals 14 residues. The trim removed 7 bases at V and 3 bases at J, leaving 7 bases unmatched. The CDR3 bases are TGTGCCACCAGCGACAGGGTGGCCGAAGAGACCCAGTACTTC. Translated, it gives CATSDRVAEETQYF.

The chain links TRBV28 to TRBJ2-3; 16 positions match TRBD2. V was clipped by 5 bases and J by 8 bases; unmatched bases: 10. CDR3 length: 17 residues. Germline CDR1 reads MDHEN; CDR2 reads SYDVKM. The CDR3 DNA is TGTGCCAGCAGTCCACACGGGACTAGCGGGAGGGCCGGTACGCAGTATTTT. It is translated as CASSPHGTSGRAGTQYF.

The CDR3 sequence is CASSIARVPLSYEQYF. The CDR3 DNA reads TGTGCCAGTAGTATAGCTCGGGTCCCCTTGAGCTACGAGCAGTACTTC. The V and J genes are TRBV19 and TRBJ2-7; D call uncertain. CDR1 and CDR2 from the germline V gene are LNHDA and SQIVND (reference sequence). CDR3 length: 16 residues. Trimming took 1 base from V and 3 from J, leaving 16 bases between them.

The chain employs TRBV27 and TRBJ2-7; TRBD2 agrees at 13 bases. Per the germline V gene, CDR1 is MNHEY and CDR2 is SMNVEV (reference sequence). The CDR3 consists of 14 residues. J lost 4 bases, V lost 4 bases, and 1 base had no gene match. DNA for the CDR3: TGTGCCAGCAGTTCGACTAGCGGGGGGTACGAGCAGTACTTC. This gives the protein CASSSTSGGYEQYF.

This rearrangement joins TRBV10-3 to TRBJ2-3; TRBD2 might be the D (6 bases). Trimming took off 4 bases at V and 5 bases at J, with 7 bases between the two ends. Germline V lookup: CDR1 ENHRY, CDR2 SYGVKD. The CDR3 is made up of 12 amino acids. CDR3 loop: CAISGRGDTQYF. The DNA of the CDR3 is TGTGCCATCAGTGGGCGGGGAGATACGCAGTATTTT.

This chain joins TRBV9 and TRBJ1-2; TRBD1 aligns across 8 bases. Losses at the gene ends were 3 bases for V and 6 bases for J; bases not matched to a gene: 1. This CDR3 has 12 amino acids. CDR1 is SGDLS and CDR2 is YYNGEE in the germline V gene. CDR3 amino acids: CASSATGDGYTF. In DNA, the CDR3 is TGTGCCAGCAGCGCGACAGGGGATGGCTACACCTTC.

This clone was picked up one time. V is TRBV28 and J is TRBJ2-1; 7 bases are a match to TRBD2. This CDR3 comprises 13 residues. V was clipped by 7 bases and J by 7 bases; unmatched bases: 7. Germline V gene data show CDR1 as MDHEN and CDR2 as SYDVKM. The CDR3 region is CASTGGSSNEQFF. Written as DNA, the CDR3 is TGTGCCAGCACAGGCGGGAGCTCGAATGAGCAGTTCTTC.

This sequence joins TRBV7-9 and TRBJ1-1; D perhaps matches TRBD1 (5 bases). CDR1 and CDR2 (germline): SEHNR, FQNEAQ (reference sequence). CDR3 length: 13 residues. The V and J ends lost 0 bases and 13 bases respectively, with 15 bases between them. Here the CDR3 reads CASSLATVQLDFF. In nucleotides, the CDR3 is TGTGCCAGCAGCTTAGCGACAGTCCAATTGGATTTCTTT.

CDR3 sequence reads: CACNRILNTEAFF. In DNA, the CDR3 is TGTGCCTGTAACAGGATTTTGAACACTGAAGCTTTCTTT. The V gene is TRBV6-5, the J gene TRBJ1-1; D possibly corresponds to TRBD1 (5 bases). Germline-derived CDR1 and CDR2 are MNHEY and SVGAGI. Between the trimmed V and J ends, which lost 11 bases and 0 bases, there was a span of 13 bases. This CDR3 is built from 13 residues.

V is TRBV6-6 and J is TRBJ2-1, with unresolved D. Germline-derived CDR1 and CDR2 are MNHNY and SVGAGI (reference sequence). CDR3 length: 13 residues. V was trimmed by 2 bases and J by 8 bases, leaving 10 bases between them. The CDR3 sequence is CASSYEARYEQFF. CDR3 nucleotide sequence: TGTGCCAGCAGTTACGAGGCGCGGTATGAGCAGTTCTTC.

V gene TRBV4-1 combines with J gene TRBJ1-1; D is ambiguous. V was pared by 0 bases and J by 3 bases, with 8 bases between. CDR3 length: 14 residues. The germline V gene has CDR1 MGHRA and CDR2 YSYEKL. CDR3 nucleotide sequence: TGCGCCAGCAGCCAAGATAGCTGGGACACTGAAGCTTTCTTT. Translation gives CASSQDSWDTEAFF.

The chain combines TRBV18 with TRBJ2-1; unclear D gene. V shed 3 bases and J shed 10 bases, with 13 bases lying between them. Germline V CDR1 and CDR2: KGHSH, LQKENI. The CDR3 has 13 amino acids. The CDR3: CASSPNEVDEQFF. The CDR3 DNA reads as TGTGCCAGCTCACCGAATGAGGTAGACGAGCAGTTCTTC.

The chain is built from TRBV6-5 and TRBJ2-1; D gene uncertain. The CDR3 totals 12 residues. V was pared by 6 bases and J by 3 bases, with 6 bases between. Germline lookup yields CDR1 MNHEY and CDR2 SVGAGI. The DNA for the CDR3 is TGTGCCAGCAGCGCAGGCTACAATGAGCAGTTCTTC. It encodes CASSAGYNEQFF.

The rearrangement uses TRBV2 and TRBJ2-7; a possible D gene is TRBD2 (6 bases). Germline CDR1 reads SNHLY; CDR2 reads FYNNEI. The V and J ends lost 7 bases and 3 bases respectively, with 13 bases between them. This CDR3 comprises 13 residues. In DNA form, the CDR3 reads TGTGCCAGCACGGGGGTAGACCGCTACGAGCAGTACTTC. Translating it yields CASTGVDRYEQYF.

The chain employs TRBV7-9 and TRBJ2-1; 9 bases are a match to TRBD1. Unmatched junction bases numbered 7, after V lost 5 bases and J lost 5 bases. The CDR3 has 15 amino acids. Germline CDR1 and CDR2: SEHNR and FQNEAQ (reference sequence). CDR3 bases: TGTGCCAGCAGCCCGCCCGGGACAGGGAACAATGAGCAGTTCTTC. Its translation is CASSPPGTGNNEQFF.

The gene calls are TRBV28 and TRBJ1-5, with D perhaps TRBD1 (6 bases). The CDR3 consists of 13 residues. V lost 8 bases to trimming and J lost 4 bases, with 12 bases between them. The V gene's germline CDR1 is MDHEN and CDR2 SYDVKM. The DNA of the CDR3 is TGTGCCAGCCGAGGGACACTGAATCAGCCCCAGCATTTT. This codes for CASRGTLNQPQHF.

The J gene is TRBJ2-7, the V gene TRBV5-6, with D maybe TRBD1 (6 bases). Trimming took off 2 bases at V and 2 bases at J, with 11 bases between the two ends. The CDR3 is 14 amino acids. The germline CDR1 and CDR2 sequences are SGHDT and YYEEEE. The CDR3 DNA is TGTGCCAGCAGCTTCAGGGGATCTACCTACGAGCAGTACTTC. Residues: CASSFRGSTYEQYF. Supplemented by reference TRBV5-6 and TRBJ2-7, the full variable domain reads DAGVTQSPTHLIKTRGQQVTLRCSPKSGHDTVSWYQQALGQGPQFIFQYYEEEERQRGNFPDRFSGHQFPNYSSELNVNALLLGDSALYLCASSFRGSTYEQYFGPGTRLTVT.

This clone was picked up a small number of times. The chain has TRBV7-2 and TRBJ2-1, with 8 bases fitting TRBD1. Germline CDR1 is SGHTA and CDR2 is FQGNSA. The CDR3 is 15 amino acids. J was trimmed by 5 bases and V by 5 bases; bases with no gene match: 8. Here the CDR3 reads CASSADRGSHNEQFF. The DNA for the CDR3 is TGTGCCAGCAGCGCAGACAGGGGATCCCACAATGAGCAGTTCTTC.